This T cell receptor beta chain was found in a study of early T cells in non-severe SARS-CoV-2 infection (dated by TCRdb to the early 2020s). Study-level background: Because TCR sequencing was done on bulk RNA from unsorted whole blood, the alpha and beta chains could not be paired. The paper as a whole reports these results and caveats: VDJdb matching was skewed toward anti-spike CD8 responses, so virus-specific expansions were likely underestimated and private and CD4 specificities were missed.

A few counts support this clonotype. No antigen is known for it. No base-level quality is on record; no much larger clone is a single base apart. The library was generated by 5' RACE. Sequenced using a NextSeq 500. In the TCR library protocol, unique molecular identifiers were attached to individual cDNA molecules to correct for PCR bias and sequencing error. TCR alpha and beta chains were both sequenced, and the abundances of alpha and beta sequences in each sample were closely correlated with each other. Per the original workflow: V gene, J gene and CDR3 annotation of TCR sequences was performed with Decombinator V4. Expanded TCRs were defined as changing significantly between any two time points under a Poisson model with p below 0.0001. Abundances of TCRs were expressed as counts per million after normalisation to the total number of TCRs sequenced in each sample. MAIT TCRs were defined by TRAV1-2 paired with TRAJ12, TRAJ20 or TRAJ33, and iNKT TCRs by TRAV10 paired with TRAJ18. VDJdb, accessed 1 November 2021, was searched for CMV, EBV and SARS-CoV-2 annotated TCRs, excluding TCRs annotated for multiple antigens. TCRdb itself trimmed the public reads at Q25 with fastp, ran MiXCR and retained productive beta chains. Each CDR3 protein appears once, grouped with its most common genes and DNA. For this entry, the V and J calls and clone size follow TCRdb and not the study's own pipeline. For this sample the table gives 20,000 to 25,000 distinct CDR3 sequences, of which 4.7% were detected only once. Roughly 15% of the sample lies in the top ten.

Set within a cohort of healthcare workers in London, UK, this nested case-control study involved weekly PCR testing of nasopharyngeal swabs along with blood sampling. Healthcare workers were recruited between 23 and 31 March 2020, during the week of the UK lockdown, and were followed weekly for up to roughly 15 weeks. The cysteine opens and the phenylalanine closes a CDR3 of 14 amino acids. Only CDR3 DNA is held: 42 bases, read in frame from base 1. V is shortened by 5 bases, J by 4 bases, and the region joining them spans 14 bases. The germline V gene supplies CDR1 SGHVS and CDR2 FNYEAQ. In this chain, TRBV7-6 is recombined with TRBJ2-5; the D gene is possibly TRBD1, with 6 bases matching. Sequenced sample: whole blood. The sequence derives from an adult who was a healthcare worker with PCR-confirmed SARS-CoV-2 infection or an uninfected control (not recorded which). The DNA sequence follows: TGTGCCAGCAGCGCCCAGACAGGAGGAGAGACCCAGTACTTC. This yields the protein CASSAQTGGETQYF.